This TCR beta chain was identified in a study of CD8 T cells in ankylosing spondylitis. In the case of this clonotype: What it recognizes is unknown.

Germline V CDR1 and CDR2: SQVTM, ANQGSEA. The CDR3 consists of 12 residues. Losses at the gene ends were 4 bases for V and 3 bases for J; bases not matched to a gene: 2. Construction of TCR beta libraries was performed using quantitative 5'-RACE with molecular barcodes. Each CDR3 protein gets one entry after TCRdb re-called the 5' RACE reads with MiXCR. The table records over 600,000 distinct CDR3 sequences, around 17% of them present only once. The study, taken as a whole, reports: With a CD8+ phenotype, disease-linked clones were relatively rare in peripheral blood. Clones tied to disease were said to be significantly enriched in matched ankylosing spondylitis synovial fluid. Some motif variants had been reported before (in reactive arthritis synovial fluid and blood). A TCR beta motif of roughly 8 highly homologous variants appeared characteristic of ankylosing spondylitis blood.

The chain uses TRBV29-1 and TRBJ2-5; 7 nucleotides align to TRBD2. The receptor was derived from a male donor with ankylosing spondylitis. The sequencing input was blood, either unsorted or a sorted T cell fraction (not recorded which). The CDR3 sequence: CSVVRGEETQYF. Written as DNA, the CDR3 is TGCAGCGTTGTACGGGGGGAAGAGACCCAGTACTTC. The complete variable domain, with remaining parts taken from reference TRBV29-1 and TRBJ2-5, reads SAVISQKPSRDICQRGTSLTIQCQVDSQVTMMFWYRQQPGQSLTLIATANQGSEATYESGFVIDKFPISRPNLTFSTLTVSNMSPEDSSIYLCSVVRGEETQYFGPGTRLLVL.